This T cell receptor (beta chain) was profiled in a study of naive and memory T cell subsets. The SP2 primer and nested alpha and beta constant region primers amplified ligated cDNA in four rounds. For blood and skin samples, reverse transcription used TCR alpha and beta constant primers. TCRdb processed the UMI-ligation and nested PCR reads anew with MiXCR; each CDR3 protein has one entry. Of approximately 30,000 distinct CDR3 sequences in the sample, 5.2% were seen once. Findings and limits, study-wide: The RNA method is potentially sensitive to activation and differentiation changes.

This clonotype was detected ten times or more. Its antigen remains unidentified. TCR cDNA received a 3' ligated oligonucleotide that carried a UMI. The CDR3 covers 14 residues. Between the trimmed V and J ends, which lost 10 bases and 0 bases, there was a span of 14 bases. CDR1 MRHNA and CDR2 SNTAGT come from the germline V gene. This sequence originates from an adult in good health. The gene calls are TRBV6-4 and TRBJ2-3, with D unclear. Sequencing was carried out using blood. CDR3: CATSSGLSTDTQYF. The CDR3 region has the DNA TGTGCCACCTCCAGTGGGTTGAGCACAGATACGCAGTATTTT.